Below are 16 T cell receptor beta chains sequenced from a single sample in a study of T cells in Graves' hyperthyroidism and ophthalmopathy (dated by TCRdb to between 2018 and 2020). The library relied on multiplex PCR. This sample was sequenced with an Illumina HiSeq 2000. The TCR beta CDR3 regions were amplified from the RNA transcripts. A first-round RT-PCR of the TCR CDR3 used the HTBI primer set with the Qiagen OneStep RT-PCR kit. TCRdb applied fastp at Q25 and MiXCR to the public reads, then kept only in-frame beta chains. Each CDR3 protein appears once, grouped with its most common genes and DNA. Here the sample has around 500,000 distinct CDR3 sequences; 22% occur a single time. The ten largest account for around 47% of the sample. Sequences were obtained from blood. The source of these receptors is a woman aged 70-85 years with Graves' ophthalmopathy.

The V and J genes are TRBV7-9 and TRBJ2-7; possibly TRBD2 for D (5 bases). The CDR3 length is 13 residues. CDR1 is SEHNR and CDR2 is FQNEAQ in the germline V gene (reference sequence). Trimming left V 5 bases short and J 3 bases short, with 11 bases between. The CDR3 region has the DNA TGTGCCAGCAGCCGAGGGTGGGGCTACGAGCAGTACTTC. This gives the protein CASSRGWGYEQYF.

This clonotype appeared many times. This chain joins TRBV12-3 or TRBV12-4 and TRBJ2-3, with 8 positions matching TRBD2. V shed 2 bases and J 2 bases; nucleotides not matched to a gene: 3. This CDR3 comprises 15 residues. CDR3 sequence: CASSLSGSNTDTQYF. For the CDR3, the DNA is TGTGCCAGCAGTTTAAGCGGGAGCAACACAGATACGCAGTATTTT.

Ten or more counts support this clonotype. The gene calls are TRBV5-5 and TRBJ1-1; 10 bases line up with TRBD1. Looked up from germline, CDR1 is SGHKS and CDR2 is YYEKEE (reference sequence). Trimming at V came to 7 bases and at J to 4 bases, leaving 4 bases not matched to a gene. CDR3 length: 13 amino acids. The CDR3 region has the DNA TGTGCCAGCGGACAGGGGGGGGGCACTGAAGCTTTCTTT. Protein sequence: CASGQGGGTEAFF. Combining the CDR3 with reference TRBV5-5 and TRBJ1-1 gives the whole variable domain DAGVTQSPTHLIKTRGQQVTLRCSPISGHKSVSWYQQVLGQGPQFIFQYYEKEERGRGNFPDRFSARQFPNYSSELNVNALLLGDSALYLCASGQGGGTEAFFGQGTRLTVV.

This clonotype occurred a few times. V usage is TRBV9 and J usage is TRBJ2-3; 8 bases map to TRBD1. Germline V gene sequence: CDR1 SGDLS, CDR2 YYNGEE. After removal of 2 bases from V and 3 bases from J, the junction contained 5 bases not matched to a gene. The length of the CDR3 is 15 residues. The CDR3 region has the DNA TGTGCCAGCAGCGTGTCCAGGGGGCCGACAGATACGCAGTATTTT. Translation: CASSVSRGPTDTQYF.

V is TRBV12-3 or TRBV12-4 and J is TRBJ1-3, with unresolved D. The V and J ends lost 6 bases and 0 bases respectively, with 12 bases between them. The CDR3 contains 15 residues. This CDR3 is CASSVDRLSGNTIYF. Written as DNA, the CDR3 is TGTGCCAGCAGCGTTGACCGCCTCTCTGGAAACACCATATATTTT.

The CDR3 reads CASSSLGQGLSGELFF. The CDR3 nucleotides read TGTGCCAGCAGCTCTCTGGGACAGGGACTTTCCGGGGAGCTGTTTTTT. The chain recombines TRBV5-6 with TRBJ2-2; 9 nucleotides line up with TRBD1. The germline V gene has CDR1 SGHDT and CDR2 YYEEEE. The CDR3 length is 16 residues. V was pared by 3 bases and J by 6 bases, with 9 bases of the junction left unmatched.

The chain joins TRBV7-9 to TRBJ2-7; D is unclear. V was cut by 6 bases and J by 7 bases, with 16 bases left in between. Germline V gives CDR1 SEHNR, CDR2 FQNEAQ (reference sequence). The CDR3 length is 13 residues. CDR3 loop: CASSLGLSNEQYF. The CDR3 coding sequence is TGTGCCAGCAGTCTAGGGTTGAGTAATGAGCAGTACTTC.

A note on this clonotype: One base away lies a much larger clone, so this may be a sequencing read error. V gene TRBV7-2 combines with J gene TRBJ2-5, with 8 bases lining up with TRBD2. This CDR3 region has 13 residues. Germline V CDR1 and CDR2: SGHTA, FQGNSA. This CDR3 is CASSGLAPEAQYF. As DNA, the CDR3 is TGTGCCAGCAGTGGACTAGCCCCAGAGGCCCAGTACTTC.

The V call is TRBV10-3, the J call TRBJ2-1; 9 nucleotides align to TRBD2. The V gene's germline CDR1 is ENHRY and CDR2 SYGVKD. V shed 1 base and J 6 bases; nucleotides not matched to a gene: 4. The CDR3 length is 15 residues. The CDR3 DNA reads TGTGCCATCAGTGAGTTAGGTAGCGGGAGCAATGAGCAGTTCTTC. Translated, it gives CAISELGSGSNEQFF.

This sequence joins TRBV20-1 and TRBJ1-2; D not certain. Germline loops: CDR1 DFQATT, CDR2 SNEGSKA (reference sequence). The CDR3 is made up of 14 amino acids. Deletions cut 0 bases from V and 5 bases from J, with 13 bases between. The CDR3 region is CSARDPGLKYGYTF. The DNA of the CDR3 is TGCAGTGCTAGAGATCCGGGATTGAAATATGGCTACACCTTC.

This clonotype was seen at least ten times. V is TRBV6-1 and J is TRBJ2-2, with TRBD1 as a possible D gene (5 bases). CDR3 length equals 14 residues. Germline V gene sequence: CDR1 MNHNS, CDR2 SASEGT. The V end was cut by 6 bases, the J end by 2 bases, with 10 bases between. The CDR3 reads CASRGLQNTGELFF. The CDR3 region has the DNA TGTGCCAGCAGGGGGCTACAAAACACCGGGGAGCTGTTTTTT.

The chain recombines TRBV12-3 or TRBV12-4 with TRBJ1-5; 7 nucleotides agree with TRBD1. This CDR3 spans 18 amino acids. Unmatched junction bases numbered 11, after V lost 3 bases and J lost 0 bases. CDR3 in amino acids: CASSFGTVLLSSNQPQHF. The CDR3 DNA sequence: TGTGCCAGCAGTTTTGGGACAGTTTTATTATCTAGCAATCAGCCCCAGCATTTT.

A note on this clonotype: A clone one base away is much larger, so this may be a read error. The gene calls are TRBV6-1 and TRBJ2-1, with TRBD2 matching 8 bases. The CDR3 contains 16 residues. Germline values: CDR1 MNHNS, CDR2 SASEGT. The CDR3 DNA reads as TGTGTCAGCAGGGATCCCGGGACTAGTTTTCGGAATGAGCAGTTCTTC. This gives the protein CVSRDPGTSFRNEQFF.

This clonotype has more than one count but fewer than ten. The CDR3 DNA follows: TGCAGCGTTGCTGTGGGGGGAGGAGATACGCAGTATTTT. It translates to CSVAVGGGDTQYF. The chain carries TRBV29-1 and TRBJ2-3, with a tentative D call TRBD2 (6 bases). Germline lookup yields CDR1 SQVTM and CDR2 ANQGSEA. The CDR3 totals 13 residues. Trimming pared 4 bases from V and 5 bases from J, leaving 13 bases between.

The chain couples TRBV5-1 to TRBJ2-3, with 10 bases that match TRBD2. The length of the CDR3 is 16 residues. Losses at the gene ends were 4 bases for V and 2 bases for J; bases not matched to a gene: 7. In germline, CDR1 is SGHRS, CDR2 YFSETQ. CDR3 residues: CASSAGLAAYTDTQYF. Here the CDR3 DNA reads TGCGCCAGCAGCGCCGGACTAGCGGCATACACAGATACGCAGTATTTT.

In DNA form, the CDR3 reads TGTGCCAGCAGTCCTGTCCTAGCGGCAACCCAAGAGACCCAGTACTTC. It yields the protein CASSPVLAATQETQYF. The genes are TRBV2 and TRBJ2-5; 7 nucleotides align to TRBD2. CDR1 is SNHLY, CDR2 FYNNEI, per germline. The CDR3 loop spans 16 amino acids. The junction had 10 bases not matched to a gene; V was cut back by 5 bases and J by 1 base.